A selection of T cell receptor beta chains follows, all from one sample in a study of blood T cell repertoires in COVID-19. Produced via immunoSEQ multiplex PCR; TCRdb's table is partial and in-frame only. The data hold 150,000 to 200,000 clones, with around 83% observed a single time. The sample consisted of peripheral blood. The source is a human donor in a cohort sampled during active COVID-19. Each CDR3 is given with its conserved first and last residue. The D gene is left open where the match is weak. Some rows have no size entry. The others give once, few or many, or a class for an expanded clone.

clone size,J gene,V gene,D gene,CDR3 protein,CDR3 DNA
NA,TRBJ2-7,TRBV28,NA,CASSYNYEQYF,TGTGCCAGCAGTTACAACTACGAGCAGTACTTC
NA,TRBJ2-1,TRBV18,NA,CASSPNRQLNEQFF,TGTGCCAGCTCACCGAATCGACAGCTCAATGAGCAGTTCTTC
once,TRBJ2-7,TRBV7-2,TRBD2,CASSTRGSGSSYEQYF,TGTGCCAGCAGCACCCGGGGTAGCGGGAGCTCCTACGAGCAGTACTTC
NA,TRBJ2-7,TRBV24-1,NA,CATSEDGGAIYEQYF,TGTGCCACCAGTGAGGATGGGGGGGCGATTTACGAGCAGTACTTC
NA,TRBJ2-5,TRBV5-5,TRBD2,CASSSGLAGVETQYF,TGTGCCAGCAGCTCGGGACTAGCGGGAGTGGAGACCCAGTACTTC
NA,TRBJ2-7,TRBV13,TRBD2,CASSLGLASGRIYEQYF,TGTGCCAGCAGCTTAGGCCTTGCTAGCGGGAGAATCTACGAGCAGTACTTC
NA,TRBJ2-1,TRBV7-2,TRBD2,CASSFGTSGGAGEQFF,TGTGCCAGCAGCTTCGGGACTAGCGGGGGGGCCGGTGAGCAGTTCTTC
once,TRBJ2-5,TRBV7-2,TRBD2,CASSLAGLAGGGETQYF,TGTGCCAGCAGCTTAGCCGGACTAGCGGGGGGGGGAGAGACCCAGTACTTC
NA,TRBJ2-5,TRBV6-5,TRBD1,CASSYGGQGGETQYF,TGTGCCAGCAGTTACGGGGGACAGGGTGGAGAGACCCAGTACTTC
NA,TRBJ1-2,TRBV5-6,NA,CASSFSGDGYTF,TGTGCCAGCAGCTTTTCGGGGGACGGCTACACCTTC
NA,TRBJ2-2,TRBV19,TRBD2,CASSRLAGIANTGELFF,TGTGCCAGTAGTAGGCTAGCGGGGATCGCGAACACCGGGGAGCTGTTTTTT
NA,TRBJ1-4,TRBV5-4,TRBD1,CASSRGTASATNEKLFF,TGTGCCAGCAGCCGAGGGACAGCCTCTGCAACTAATGAAAAACTGTTTTTT
once,TRBJ1-4,TRBV19,NA,CASTPTVTNEKLFF,TGTGCCAGTACTCCGACAGTAACTAATGAAAAACTGTTTTTT
NA,TRBJ1-1,TRBV5-1,TRBD1,CASSSDRGGTEAFF,TGCGCCAGCAGCTCCGACAGGGGAGGTACTGAAGCTTTCTTT
NA,TRBJ1-2,TRBV7-2,NA,CASSLGGAGARVGGYTF,TGTGCCAGCAGCTTAGGGGGTGCTGGGGCAAGGGTTGGCGGCTACACCTTC
NA,TRBJ2-7,TRBV2,TRBD1,CASGGTGFYEQYF,TGTGCCAGCGGCGGGACAGGATTTTACGAGCAGTACTTC
NA,TRBJ2-2,TRBV4-2,TRBD1,CASSHGQGKNTGELFF,TGTGCCAGCAGCCACGGACAGGGGAAGAACACCGGGGAGCTGTTTTTT
NA,TRBJ2-1,TRBV15,NA,CATRDSLVPYNEQFF,TGTGCCACCAGGGACAGCCTTGTCCCCTACAATGAGCAGTTCTTC
NA,TRBJ1-1,TRBV19,NA,CASSTTGYENTEAFF,TGTGCCAGTAGTACCACAGGGTATGAGAACACTGAAGCTTTCTTT
NA,TRBJ2-7,TRBV10-1,TRBD2,CASSEREGPYEQYF,TGCGCCAGCAGTGAACGGGAGGGCCCGTACGAGCAGTACTTC
NA,TRBJ2-3,TRBV5-1,TRBD2,CASSGEGLADGTDTQYF,TGCGCCAGCAGCGGGGAAGGACTAGCCGACGGCACAGATACGCAGTATTTT
once,TRBJ2-1,TRBV11-1,NA,CASSLAGQRYNEQFF,TGTGCCAGCAGCTTAGCTGGACAGCGCTACAATGAGCAGTTCTTC